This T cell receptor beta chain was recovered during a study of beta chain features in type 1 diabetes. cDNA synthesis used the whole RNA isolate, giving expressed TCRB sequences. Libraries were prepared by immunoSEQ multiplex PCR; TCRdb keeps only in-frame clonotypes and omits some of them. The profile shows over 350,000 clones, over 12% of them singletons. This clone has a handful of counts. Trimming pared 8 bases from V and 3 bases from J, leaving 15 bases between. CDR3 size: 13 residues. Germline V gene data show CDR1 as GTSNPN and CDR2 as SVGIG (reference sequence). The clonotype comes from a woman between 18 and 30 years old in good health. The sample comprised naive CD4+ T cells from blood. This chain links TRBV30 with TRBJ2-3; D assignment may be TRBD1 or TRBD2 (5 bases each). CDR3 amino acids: CAGTLSPTDTQYF. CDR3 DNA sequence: TGTGCCGGGACCTTATCTCCTACAGATACGCAGTATTTT.